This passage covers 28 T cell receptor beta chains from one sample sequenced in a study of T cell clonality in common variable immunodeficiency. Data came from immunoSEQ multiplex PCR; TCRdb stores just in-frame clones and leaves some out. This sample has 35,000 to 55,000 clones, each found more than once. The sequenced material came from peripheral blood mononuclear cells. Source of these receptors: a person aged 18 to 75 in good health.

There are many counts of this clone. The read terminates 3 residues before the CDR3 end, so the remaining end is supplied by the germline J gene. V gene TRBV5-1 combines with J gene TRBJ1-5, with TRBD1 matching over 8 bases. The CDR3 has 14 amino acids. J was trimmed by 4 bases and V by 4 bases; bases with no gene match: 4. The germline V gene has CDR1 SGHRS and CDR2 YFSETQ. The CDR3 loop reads CASSIGQGNQPQHF. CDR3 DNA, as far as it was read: TGCGCCAGCAGCATTGGACAGGGAAATCAGCCC.

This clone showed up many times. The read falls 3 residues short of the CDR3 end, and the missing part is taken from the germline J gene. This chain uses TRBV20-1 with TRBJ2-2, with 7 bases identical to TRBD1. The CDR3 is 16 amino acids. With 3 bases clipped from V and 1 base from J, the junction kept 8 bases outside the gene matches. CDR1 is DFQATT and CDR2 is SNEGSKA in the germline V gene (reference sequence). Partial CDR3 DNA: TGCAGTGCTAGGACCCCCGGGACAGAGAACACCGGGGAG. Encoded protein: CSARTPGTENTGE. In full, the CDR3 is CSARTPGTENTGELFF.

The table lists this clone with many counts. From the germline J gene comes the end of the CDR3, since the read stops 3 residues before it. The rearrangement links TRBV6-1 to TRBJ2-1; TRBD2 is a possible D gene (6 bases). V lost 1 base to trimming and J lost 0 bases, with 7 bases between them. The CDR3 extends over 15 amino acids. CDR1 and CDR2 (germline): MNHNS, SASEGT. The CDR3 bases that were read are TGTGCCAGCAGTGAAGGTAGCGGCTCCTACAATGAG. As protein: CASSEGSGSYNE. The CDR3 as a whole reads CASSEGSGSYNEQFF.

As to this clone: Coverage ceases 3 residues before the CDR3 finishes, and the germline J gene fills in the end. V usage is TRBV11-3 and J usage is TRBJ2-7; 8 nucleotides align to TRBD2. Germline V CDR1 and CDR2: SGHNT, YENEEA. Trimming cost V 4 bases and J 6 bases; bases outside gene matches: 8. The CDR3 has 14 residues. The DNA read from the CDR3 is TGTGCCAGCAGCTCAGGAGGTAGCGGGGTCGAG. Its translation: CASSSGGSGVE. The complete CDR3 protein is CASSSGGSGVEQYF. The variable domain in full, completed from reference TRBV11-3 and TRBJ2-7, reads EAGVVQSPRYKIIEKKQPVAFWCNPISGHNTLYWYLQNLGQGPELLIRYENEEAVDDSQLPKDRFSAERLKGVDSTLKIQPAELGDSAVYLCASSSGGSGVEQYFGPGTRLTVT.

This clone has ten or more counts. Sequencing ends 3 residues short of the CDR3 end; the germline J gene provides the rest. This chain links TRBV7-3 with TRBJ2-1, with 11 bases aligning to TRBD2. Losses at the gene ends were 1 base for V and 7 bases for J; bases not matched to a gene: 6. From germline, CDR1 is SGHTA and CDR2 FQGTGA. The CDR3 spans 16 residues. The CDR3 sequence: CASSLIIAGGLNEQFF. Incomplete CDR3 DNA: TGTGCCAGCAGCTTAATAATAGCGGGAGGGCTAAATGAG.

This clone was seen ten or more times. Incomplete CDR3 DNA: TGCGCCAGCACGGCTAGCGCGGGCACAGATACG. Amino acids: CASTASAGTDT. Given in full, the CDR3 is CASTASAGTDTQYF. The chain employs TRBV5-1 and TRBJ2-3; a possible D gene is TRBD2 (6 bases). The CDR3 end falls 3 residues outside the read, so it is completed with the germline J gene. The CDR3 covers 14 residues. Germline V gene data show CDR1 as SGHRS and CDR2 as YFSETQ. Trimming removed 6 bases at V and 1 base at J, with 12 bases between. Combining the CDR3 with reference TRBV5-1 and TRBJ2-3 gives the whole variable domain KAGVTQTPRYLIKTRGQQVTLSCSPISGHRSVSWYQQTPGQGLQFLFEYFSETQRNKGNFPGRFSGRQFSNSRSEMNVSTLELGDSALYLCASTASAGTDTQYFGPGTRLTVL.

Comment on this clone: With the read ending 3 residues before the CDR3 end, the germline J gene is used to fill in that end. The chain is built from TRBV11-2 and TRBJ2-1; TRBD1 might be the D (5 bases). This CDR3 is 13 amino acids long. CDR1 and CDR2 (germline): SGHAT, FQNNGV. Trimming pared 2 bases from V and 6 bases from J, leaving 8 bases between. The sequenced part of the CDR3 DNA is TGTGCCAGCAGCTTATCGACAGCCAATGAG. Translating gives CASSLSTANE. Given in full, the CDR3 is CASSLSTANEQFF.

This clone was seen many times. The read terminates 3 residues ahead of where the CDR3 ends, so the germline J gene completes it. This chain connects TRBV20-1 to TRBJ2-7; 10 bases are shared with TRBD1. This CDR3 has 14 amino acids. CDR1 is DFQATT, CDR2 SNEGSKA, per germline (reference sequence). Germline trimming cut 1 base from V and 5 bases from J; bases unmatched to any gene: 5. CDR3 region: CSARGTGGENEQYF. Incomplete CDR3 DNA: TGCAGTGCTAGAGGGACAGGGGGGGAGAACGAG.

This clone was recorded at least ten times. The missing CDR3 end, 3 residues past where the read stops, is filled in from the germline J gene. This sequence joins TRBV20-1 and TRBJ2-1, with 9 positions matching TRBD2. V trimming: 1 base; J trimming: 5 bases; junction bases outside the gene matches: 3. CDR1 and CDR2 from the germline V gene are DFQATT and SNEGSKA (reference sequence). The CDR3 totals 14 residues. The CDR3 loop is CSARGLADHNEQFF. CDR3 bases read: TGCAGTGCTAGAGGACTAGCGGACCACAATGAG.

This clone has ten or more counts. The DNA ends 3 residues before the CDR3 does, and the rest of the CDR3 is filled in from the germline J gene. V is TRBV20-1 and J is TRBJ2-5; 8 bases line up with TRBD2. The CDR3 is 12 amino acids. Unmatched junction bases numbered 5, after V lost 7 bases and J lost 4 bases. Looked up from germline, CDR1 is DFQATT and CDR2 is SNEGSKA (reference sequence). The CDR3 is CSVRGLAETQYF. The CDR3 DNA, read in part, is TGCAGTGTCAGAGGACTAGCAGAGACC.

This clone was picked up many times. The CDR3 spells CASSEYERVYEQYF. The part of the CDR3 DNA that was read is TGTGCCAGCAGTGAATATGAGAGGGTTTACGAG. The rearrangement uses TRBV6-1 and TRBJ2-7, with TRBD2 as a possible D gene (5 bases). The missing CDR3 end, 3 residues past where the read stops, is filled in from the germline J gene. This CDR3 has 14 residues. The V end lost 2 bases, the J end lost 4 bases, and 12 bases lay between the germline ends. Per the germline V gene, CDR1 is MNHNS and CDR2 is SASEGT.

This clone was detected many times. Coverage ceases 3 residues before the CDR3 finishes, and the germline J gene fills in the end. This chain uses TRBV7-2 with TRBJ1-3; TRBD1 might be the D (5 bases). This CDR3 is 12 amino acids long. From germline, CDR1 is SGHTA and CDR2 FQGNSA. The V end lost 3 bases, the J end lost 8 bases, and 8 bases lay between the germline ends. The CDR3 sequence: CASSFGADTIYF. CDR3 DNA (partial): TGTGCCAGCAGCTTTGGGGCCGACACC.

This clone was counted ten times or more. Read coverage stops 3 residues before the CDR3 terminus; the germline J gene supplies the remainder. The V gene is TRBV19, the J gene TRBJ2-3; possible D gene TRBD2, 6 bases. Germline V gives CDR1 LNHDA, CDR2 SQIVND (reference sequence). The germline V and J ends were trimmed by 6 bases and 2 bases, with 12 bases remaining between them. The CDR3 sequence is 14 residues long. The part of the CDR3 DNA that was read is TGTGCCAGTAGCGCCTGGCGGGACACAGATACG. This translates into CASSAWRDTDT. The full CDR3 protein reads CASSAWRDTDTQYF.

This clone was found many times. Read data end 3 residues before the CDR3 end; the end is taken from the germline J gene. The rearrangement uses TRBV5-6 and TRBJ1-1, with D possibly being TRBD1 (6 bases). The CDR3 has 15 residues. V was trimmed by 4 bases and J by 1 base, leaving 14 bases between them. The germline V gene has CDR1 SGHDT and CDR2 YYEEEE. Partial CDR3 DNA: TGTGCCAGCAGCACGACTGGACAGCAGAACACTGAA. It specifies CASSTTGQQNTE. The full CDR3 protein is CASSTTGQQNTEAFF.

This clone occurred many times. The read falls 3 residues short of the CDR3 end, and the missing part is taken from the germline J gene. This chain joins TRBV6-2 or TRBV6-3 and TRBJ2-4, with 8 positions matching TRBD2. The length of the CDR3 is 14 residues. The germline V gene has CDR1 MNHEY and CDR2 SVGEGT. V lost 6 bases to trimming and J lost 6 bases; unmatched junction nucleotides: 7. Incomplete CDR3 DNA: TGTGCCAGCAGCCCGGGGGGGGCCGGAAACATT. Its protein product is CASSPGGAGNI. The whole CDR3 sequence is CASSPGGAGNIQYF.

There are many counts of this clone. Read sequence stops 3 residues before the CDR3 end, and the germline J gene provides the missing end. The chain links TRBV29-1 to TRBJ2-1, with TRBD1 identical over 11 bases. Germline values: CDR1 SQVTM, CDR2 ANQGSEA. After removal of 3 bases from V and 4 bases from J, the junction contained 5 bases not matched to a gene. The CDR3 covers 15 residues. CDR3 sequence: CSVDKGTGGYNEQFF. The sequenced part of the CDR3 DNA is TGCAGCGTTGATAAGGGGACAGGGGGGTACAATGAG.

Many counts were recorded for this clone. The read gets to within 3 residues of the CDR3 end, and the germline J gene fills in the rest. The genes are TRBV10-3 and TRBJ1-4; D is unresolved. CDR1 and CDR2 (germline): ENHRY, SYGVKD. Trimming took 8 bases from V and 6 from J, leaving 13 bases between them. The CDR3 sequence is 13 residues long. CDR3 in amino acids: CAIYSLRDEKLFF. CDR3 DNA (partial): TGTGCCATCTACTCCTTAAGGGATGAAAAA.

The CDR3 DNA, read in part, is TGTGCCAGCAGCTCCCGTCAGGGGATGAACACTGAA. It specifies CASSSRQGMNTE. The whole CDR3 sequence reads CASSSRQGMNTEAFF. The chain has TRBV11-2 and TRBJ1-1; a weak D match, TRBD1 (6 bases). The read terminates 3 residues ahead of where the CDR3 ends, so the germline J gene completes it. Germline CDR1 is SGHAT and CDR2 is FQNNGV. Trimming shortened V by 4 bases and J by 0 bases, and 12 bases separated the two germline ends. The CDR3 loop spans 15 amino acids.

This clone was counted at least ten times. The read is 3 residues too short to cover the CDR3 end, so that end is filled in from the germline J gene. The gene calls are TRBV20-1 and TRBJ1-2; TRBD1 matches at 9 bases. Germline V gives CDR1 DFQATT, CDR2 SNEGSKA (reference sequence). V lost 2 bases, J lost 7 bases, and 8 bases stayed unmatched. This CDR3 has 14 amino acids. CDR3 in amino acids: CSARPQGAFSGYTF. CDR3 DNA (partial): TGCAGTGCTAGACCACAGGGGGCTTTTAGTGGC.

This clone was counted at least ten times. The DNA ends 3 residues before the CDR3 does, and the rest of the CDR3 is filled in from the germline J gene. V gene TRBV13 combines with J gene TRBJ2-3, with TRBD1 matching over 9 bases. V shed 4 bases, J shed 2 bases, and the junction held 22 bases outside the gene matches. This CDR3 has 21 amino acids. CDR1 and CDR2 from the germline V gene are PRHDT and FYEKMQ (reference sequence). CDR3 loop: CASSSISAGTGPRSSTDTQYF. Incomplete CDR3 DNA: TGTGCCAGCAGCTCCATCTCCGCCGGGACAGGGCCACGATCCTCCACAGATACG.

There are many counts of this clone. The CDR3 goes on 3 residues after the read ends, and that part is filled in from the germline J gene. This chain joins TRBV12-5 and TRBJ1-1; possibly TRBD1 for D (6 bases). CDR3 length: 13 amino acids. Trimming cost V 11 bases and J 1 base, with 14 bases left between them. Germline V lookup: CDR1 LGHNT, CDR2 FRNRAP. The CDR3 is CAGSKGGNTEAFF. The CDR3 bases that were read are TGTGCTGGATCCAAAGGGGGGAACACTGAA.

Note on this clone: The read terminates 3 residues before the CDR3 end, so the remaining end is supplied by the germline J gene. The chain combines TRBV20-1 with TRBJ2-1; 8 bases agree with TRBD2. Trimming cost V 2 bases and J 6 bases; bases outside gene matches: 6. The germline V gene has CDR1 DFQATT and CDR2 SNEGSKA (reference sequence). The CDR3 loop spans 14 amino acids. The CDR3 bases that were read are TGCAGTGCTAGACGGGCGGGGGGATCCAATGAG. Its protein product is CSARRAGGSNE. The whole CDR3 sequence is CSARRAGGSNEQFF.

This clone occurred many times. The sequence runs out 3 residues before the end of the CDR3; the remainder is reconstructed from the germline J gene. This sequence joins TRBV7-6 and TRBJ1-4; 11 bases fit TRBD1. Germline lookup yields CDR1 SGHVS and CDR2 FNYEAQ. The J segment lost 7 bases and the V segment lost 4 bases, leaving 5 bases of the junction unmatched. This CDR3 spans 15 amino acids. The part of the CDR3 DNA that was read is TGTGCCAGCAGCTGGACAGGGGGCGCGTTTGAAAAA. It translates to CASSWTGGAFEK. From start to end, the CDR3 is CASSWTGGAFEKLFF.

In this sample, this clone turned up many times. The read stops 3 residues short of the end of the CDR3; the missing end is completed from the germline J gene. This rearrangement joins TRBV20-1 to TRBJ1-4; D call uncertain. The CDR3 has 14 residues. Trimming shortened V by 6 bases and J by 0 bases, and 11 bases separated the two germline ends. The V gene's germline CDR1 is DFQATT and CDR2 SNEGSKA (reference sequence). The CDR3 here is CSAQDWTTNEKLFF. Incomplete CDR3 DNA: TGCAGTGCGCAAGACTGGACAACTAATGAAAAA.

The CDR3 loop reads CASSQRDRNTDTQYF. The sequenced part of the CDR3 DNA is TGTGCCAGCAGCCAGCGGGACAGGAACACAGATACG. The chain couples TRBV7-9 to TRBJ2-3; maybe TRBD1 (8 bases). Read data end 3 residues before the CDR3 end; the end is taken from the germline J gene. This CDR3 contains 15 residues. Germline CDR1 SEHNR, CDR2 FQNEAQ (reference sequence). Trimming stripped 5 bases from V and 2 bases from J, with 14 bases between.

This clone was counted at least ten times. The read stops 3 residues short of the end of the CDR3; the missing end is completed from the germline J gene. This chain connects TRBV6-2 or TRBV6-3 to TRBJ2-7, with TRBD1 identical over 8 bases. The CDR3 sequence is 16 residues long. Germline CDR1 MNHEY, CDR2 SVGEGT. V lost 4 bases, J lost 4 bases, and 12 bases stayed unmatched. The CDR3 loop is CASSSNRDRIFYEQYF. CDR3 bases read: TGTGCCAGCAGTTCGAACCGGGACAGGATATTTTACGAG.

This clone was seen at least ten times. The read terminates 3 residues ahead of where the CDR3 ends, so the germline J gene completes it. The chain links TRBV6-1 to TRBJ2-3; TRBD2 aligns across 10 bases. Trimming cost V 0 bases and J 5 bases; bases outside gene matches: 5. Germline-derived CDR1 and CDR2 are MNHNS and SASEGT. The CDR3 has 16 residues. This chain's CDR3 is CASSEASGGQVDTQYF. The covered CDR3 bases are TGTGCCAGCAGTGAAGCTAGCGGGGGGCAGGTAGATACG.

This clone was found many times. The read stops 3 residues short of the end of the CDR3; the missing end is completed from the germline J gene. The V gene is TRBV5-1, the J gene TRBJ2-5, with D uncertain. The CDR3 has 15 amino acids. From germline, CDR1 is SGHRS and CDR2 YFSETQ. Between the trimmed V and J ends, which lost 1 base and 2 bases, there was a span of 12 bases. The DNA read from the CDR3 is TGCGCCAGCAGCTTGTTAGTCCCAATTCAAGAGACC. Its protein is CASSLLVPIQET. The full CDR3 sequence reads CASSLLVPIQETQYF.